These 10 T cell receptor beta chains originate from one sample sequenced in a study of regulatory T cells in long-lasting Graves disease. Time point given: persistent/refractory GD, antithyroid drugs over 5 years with positive TRAb. PBMC RNA was the source of the TCR library. Construction of TCR beta libraries relied on iRepertoire HTBI primers and on Arm-PCR targeting CDR3 regions. TCRdb passed the multiplex PCR reads through MiXCR, listing each CDR3 protein once. The sample yields roughly 500,000 distinct CDR3 sequences, about a fifth seen once. Sequences were derived from peripheral blood mononuclear cells (PBMCs), sampled when the disease was refractory, from a patient treated with antithyroid drugs. The source of these receptors is a female donor with Graves disease.

This clonotype was detected many times. The chain has TRBV2 and TRBJ1-1; D possibly corresponds to TRBD1 (6 bases). The CDR3 runs to 14 residues. The ends were cut back, 7 bases at V and 4 bases at J, with 16 bases in the middle. The V gene's germline CDR1 is SNHLY and CDR2 FYNNEI. CDR3 DNA: TGTGCCAGCAACCTTGGGATCAGGGGCACTGAAGCTTTCTTT. The encoded protein is CASNLGIRGTEAFF.

This clonotype showed up many times. The V call is TRBV6-2 or TRBV6-3, the J call TRBJ1-2; D perhaps matches TRBD1 (6 bases). The ends were cut back, 2 bases at V and 2 bases at J, with 12 bases in the middle. There are 15 residues in the CDR3. Germline lookup yields CDR1 MNHEY and CDR2 SVGEGT. CDR3 DNA sequence: TGTGCCAGCAGTTACCGAGACAGGCTGAACTATGGCTACACCTTC. Its protein product is CASSYRDRLNYGYTF.

This clonotype appeared a few times. The J gene is TRBJ2-2, the V gene TRBV5-1; 11 bases line up with TRBD2. The CDR3 covers 16 residues. Germline values: CDR1 SGHRS, CDR2 YFSETQ. V lost 0 bases, J lost 7 bases, and 5 bases stayed unmatched. The CDR3 DNA reads as TGCGCCAGCAGCTTGGGACTAGCGGGACCGAACGGGGAGCTGTTTTTT. Protein product: CASSLGLAGPNGELFF. Supplemented by reference TRBV5-1 and TRBJ2-2, the full variable domain reads KAGVTQTPRYLIKTRGQQVTLSCSPISGHRSVSWYQQTPGQGLQFLFEYFSETQRNKGNFPGRFSGRQFSNSRSEMNVSTLELGDSALYLCASSLGLAGPNGELFFGEGSRLTVL.

This clonotype appeared many times. In DNA form, the CDR3 reads TGTGCCTGGAGTGTACAGTCTGAAGCTTTCTTT. Translating gives CAWSVQSEAFF. The J gene is TRBJ1-1, the V gene TRBV30; D gene unclear. CDR3 size: 11 residues. CDR1 and CDR2 from the germline V gene are GTSNPN and SVGIG (reference sequence). Trimming cost V 0 bases and J 6 bases, with 5 bases left between them.

This chain joins TRBV4-3 and TRBJ2-5; 9 bases fit TRBD2. The CDR3 extends over 14 amino acids. Per germline, CDR1 LGHNA and CDR2 YSLEER. Trimming took 6 bases from V and 2 from J; bases not matched to a gene: 4. The CDR3 sequence: CASSQLAGQETQYF. In DNA form, the CDR3 reads TGCGCCAGCAGTCAGCTAGCGGGACAAGAGACCCAGTACTTC.

This clonotype occurred many times. The chain carries TRBV6-5 and TRBJ1-4, with a possible D match to TRBD1 (5 bases). Per the germline V gene, CDR1 is MNHEY and CDR2 is SVGAGI. V was trimmed by 2 bases and J by 5 bases, leaving 15 bases between them. The CDR3 is 16 residues long. The CDR3 DNA reads TGTGCCAGCAGTTACCTACAATCGGGGCTAAATGAAAAACTGTTTTTT. Translated, it gives CASSYLQSGLNEKLFF.

This clonotype was counted between two and nine times. This chain uses TRBV5-1 with TRBJ2-6; D might be TRBD2 (5 bases). Trimming removed 4 bases from V and 0 bases from J, with 14 bases in between. The CDR3 has 17 residues. Germline CDR1 reads SGHRS; CDR2 reads YFSETQ. In nucleotides, the CDR3 is TGCGCCAGCAGCCCTGCGGACTCCATCTCTGGGGCCAACGTCCTGACTTTC. Encoded protein: CASSPADSISGANVLTF.

The chain links TRBV28 to TRBJ2-7; D possibly corresponds to TRBD2 (5 bases). V shed 2 bases and J shed 3 bases, with 11 bases lying between them. This CDR3 is built from 14 residues. Germline CDR1 is MDHEN and CDR2 is SYDVKM. CDR3 amino acids: CASSLEGARYEQYF. The CDR3, as DNA: TGTGCCAGCAGTTTAGAGGGAGCTCGCTACGAGCAGTACTTC.

This clonotype was found once. This chain links TRBV7-3 with TRBJ2-3, with TRBD2 matching over 11 bases. The CDR3 length is 18 residues. Germline V CDR1 and CDR2: SGHTA, FQGTGA. The V gene end was trimmed by 2 bases and the J gene end by 6 bases; junction bases not matched to a gene: 13. In nucleotides, the CDR3 is TGTGCCAGCAGCTTACGGTCGACTAGCGGGATTTTTTCGGATACGCAGTATTTT. Its protein is CASSLRSTSGIFSDTQYF.

The rearrangement uses TRBV30 and TRBJ1-5, with D possibly matching TRBD1 (6 bases). V lost 1 base, J lost 7 bases, and 14 bases lay in between. Germline loops: CDR1 GTSNPN, CDR2 SVGIG (reference sequence). The CDR3 consists of 14 residues. The CDR3 reads CAWSAGVGGQPQHF. The CDR3 nucleotides read TGTGCCTGGAGTGCCGGCGTTGGGGGCCAGCCCCAGCATTTT.